Following are 21 T cell receptor beta chains from one sample sequenced in a study of shared clonotypes between healthy human individuals. Assay: immunoSEQ multiplex PCR; the TCRdb copy retains only in-frame clones and omits some. The table records about 600,000 clones, about 98% of them present only once. It was CD45RO-negative cells, positively selected for CCR7, that made up naive CD8 cells, with terminally differentiated effector memory CD45RA+ cells excluded. The sequencing sample was made of naive CD8+ T cells sorted from blood. The receptors stem from a man under 40 in good health.

The chain uses TRBV15 and TRBJ2-7; weak D call: TRBD2 (6 bases). Germline loops: CDR1 LNHNV, CDR2 YYDKDF (reference sequence). CDR3 length equals 15 residues. Trimming shortened V by 3 bases and J by 2 bases, and 14 bases separated the two germline ends. Here the CDR3 reads CATSSSAGKPYEQYF. The CDR3 DNA follows: TGTGCCACCAGCAGTAGCGCGGGGAAACCCTACGAGCAGTACTTC.

The chain combines TRBV13 with TRBJ2-1, with D perhaps matching TRBD1 (6 bases). Trimming cost V 5 bases and J 9 bases, with 14 bases left between them. Germline CDR1 is PRHDT and CDR2 is FYEKMQ (reference sequence). The CDR3 covers 13 residues. This chain's CDR3 is CASSAIDRFEQFF. CDR3 coding DNA: TGTGCCAGCAGCGCCATCGACAGGTTTGAGCAGTTCTTC.

The chain has TRBV28 and TRBJ2-4; TRBD2 matches at 13 bases. The CDR3 is made up of 22 amino acids. Germline V gene lookup returns CDR1 MDHEN and CDR2 SYDVKM. Trimming at V came to 6 bases and at J to 0 bases, leaving 20 bases not matched to a gene. CDR3 amino acids: CASSFSYARLAGGGLAKNIQYF. Here the CDR3 DNA reads TGTGCCAGCAGCTTCTCTTATGCCAGACTAGCGGGAGGAGGACTAGCCAAAAACATTCAGTACTTC.

The chain couples TRBV9 to TRBJ2-7; 7 bases map to TRBD1. V was clipped by 0 bases and J by 0 bases; unmatched bases: 15. CDR1 SGDLS and CDR2 YYNGEE come from the germline V gene. The CDR3 has 19 residues. CDR3 DNA sequence: TGTGCCAGCAGCGTAGACAGGACAGGTCACTCCCGCGACTCCTACGAGCAGTACTTC. Amino acids: CASSVDRTGHSRDSYEQYF.

In its sample, this clone was seen once. This rearrangement joins TRBV27 to TRBJ2-7; D perhaps matches TRBD2 (6 bases). Germline V gene sequence: CDR1 MNHEY, CDR2 SMNVEV (reference sequence). Trimming shortened V by 5 bases and J by 3 bases, and 11 bases separated the two germline ends. There are 13 residues in the CDR3. The CDR3 sequence is CASSVLASYEQYF. For the CDR3, the DNA is TGTGCCAGCAGTGTGCTAGCGAGCTACGAGCAGTACTTC.

Concerning this clone itself: The sample carries other DNA sequences with the same CDR3. V gene TRBV27 combines with J gene TRBJ1-2; 7 nucleotides match TRBD1. The V segment lost 5 bases and the J segment 4 bases; nucleotides outside the gene matches: 4. Per germline, CDR1 MNHEY and CDR2 SMNVEV (reference sequence). This CDR3 is built from 13 residues. CDR3 coding DNA: TGTGCCAGCAGTCCACAGGGGATCTATGGCTACACCTTC. Translating it yields CASSPQGIYGYTF.

V gene TRBV5-1 combines with J gene TRBJ2-7; no firm D call. The CDR3 consists of 14 residues. Trimming shortened V by 3 bases and J by 2 bases, and 12 bases separated the two germline ends. Germline values: CDR1 SGHRS, CDR2 YFSETQ. DNA for the CDR3: TGCGCCAGCAGCTCGGCAACCATGACCTACGAGCAGTACTTC. This translates into CASSSATMTYEQYF.

The rearrangement links TRBV10-3 to TRBJ2-3, with D possibly matching TRBD2 (7 bases). The CDR3 runs 13 residues. Trimming shortened V by 11 bases and J by 1 base, and 13 bases separated the two germline ends. Germline V gene sequence: CDR1 ENHRY, CDR2 SYGVKD. In DNA, the CDR3 is TGTGCCGTTGGAGGGGGGGGCACAGATACGCAGTATTTT. Translated, it gives CAVGGGGTDTQYF.

This rearrangement joins TRBV6-5 to TRBJ2-2; the D is unclear. Germline V gives CDR1 MNHEY, CDR2 SVGAGI. This CDR3 region has 16 residues. V lost 2 bases, J lost 0 bases, and 10 bases lay in between. In nucleotides, the CDR3 is TGTGCCAGCAGTTACGGCGTCCAGACGAACACCGGGGAGCTGTTTTTT. Protein: CASSYGVQTNTGELFF.

This clone was counted once. This rearrangement joins TRBV4-3 to TRBJ2-7; D remains ambiguous. Trimming removed 0 bases at V and 3 bases at J, with 9 bases between. Germline-derived CDR1 and CDR2 are LGHNA and YSLEER. This CDR3 has 14 residues. The CDR3 nucleotides are TGCGCCAGCAGCCAAGATTTCTCGAACTACGAGCAGTACTTC. As protein: CASSQDFSNYEQYF.

This clone was counted once. The genes are TRBV6-5 and TRBJ2-7, with 8 bases aligning to TRBD1. Germline CDR1 MNHEY, CDR2 SVGAGI. Trimming took 6 bases from V and 5 from J; bases not matched to a gene: 12. The CDR3 spans 15 residues. CDR3 protein: CASSLNTDRGNEQYF. The CDR3 nucleotides read TGTGCCAGCAGCCTCAATACCGACAGGGGCAACGAGCAGTACTTC.

The chain has TRBV28 and TRBJ2-1, with D possibly matching TRBD2 (6 bases). Germline V gives CDR1 MDHEN, CDR2 SYDVKM. V was clipped by 5 bases and J by 5 bases, with 19 bases between them. CDR3 size: 16 residues. In DNA, the CDR3 is TGTGCCAGCAGTCTCCTCCCGGTAGGGGAGGACAATGAGCAGTTCTTC. Amino acids: CASSLLPVGEDNEQFF.

The chain combines TRBV14 with TRBJ2-1, with unresolved D. This CDR3 has 12 residues. Germline lookup yields CDR1 SGHDN and CDR2 FVKESK. V was cut by 3 bases and J by 5 bases, with 5 bases left in between. The CDR3 DNA reads as TGTGCCAGCAGCCACAAAAACAATGAGCAGTTCTTC. Encoded protein: CASSHKNNEQFF.

The chain employs TRBV2 and TRBJ1-5; D ambiguous. Germline V CDR1 and CDR2: SNHLY, FYNNEI. V lost 4 bases and J lost 9, with 4 bases in between. The CDR3 sequence is 10 residues long. CDR3 DNA: TGTGCCAGCAGTGGTCCGCCCCAGCATTTT. This sequence encodes CASSGPPQHF. The complete variable domain, with remaining parts taken from reference TRBV2 and TRBJ1-5, reads EPEVTQTPSHQVTQMGQEVILRCVPISNHLYFYWYRQILGQKVEFLVSFYNNEISEKSEIFDDQFSVERPDGSNFTLKIRSTKLEDSAMYFCASSGPPQHFGDGTRLSIL.

This chain joins TRBV5-8 and TRBJ2-2, with TRBD2 identical over 14 bases. J lost 3 bases, V lost 4 bases, and 5 bases had no gene match. This CDR3 contains 17 residues. Germline V gene sequence: CDR1 SGHTS, CDR2 YDEGEE. The chain's CDR3 is CASSGLAGGLHTGELFF. DNA for the CDR3: TGTGCCAGCAGCGGACTAGCGGGAGGCCTCCACACCGGGGAGCTGTTTTTT.

The rearrangement joins TRBV7-6 to TRBJ1-1; TRBD1 might be the D (5 bases). This CDR3 is 16 amino acids long. Trimming pared 3 bases from V and 4 bases from J, leaving 18 bases between. Germline CDR1 SGHVS, CDR2 FNYEAQ. CDR3 in DNA: TGTGCCAGCAGCTTGGTGGGGGGAGGGGTCGGCACTGAAGCTTTCTTT. It specifies CASSLVGGGVGTEAFF.

This clone showed up just once. This chain connects TRBV19 to TRBJ2-7; the D gene is possibly TRBD1 (6 bases). Trimming removed 5 bases from V and 5 bases from J, with 22 bases in between. CDR3 size: 16 residues. The germline V gene encodes CDR1 LNHDA and CDR2 SQIVND (reference sequence). This CDR3 is CASSPIPQGQGNEQYF. The CDR3 DNA follows: TGTGCCAGTAGTCCTATCCCCCAGGGGCAGGGCAACGAGCAGTACTTC.

This clone was seen once. This chain connects TRBV4-1 to TRBJ2-3; 11 bases map to TRBD2. The CDR3 covers 17 residues. Germline trimming cut 4 bases from V and 2 bases from J; bases unmatched to any gene: 8. The V gene's germline CDR1 is MGHRA and CDR2 YSYEKL. CDR3 residues: CASSPSLLAGDTDTQYF. As DNA, the CDR3 is TGCGCCAGCAGCCCCTCCTTACTAGCGGGAGACACAGATACGCAGTATTTT.

The chain combines TRBV9 with TRBJ1-1; unclear D gene. CDR1 is SGDLS and CDR2 is YYNGEE in the germline V gene. The ends were cut back, 0 bases at V and 10 bases at J, with 13 bases in the middle. The length of the CDR3 is 13 residues. CDR3 residues: CASSVGEGKGAFF. The CDR3 DNA reads TGTGCCAGCAGCGTAGGAGAGGGAAAGGGAGCTTTCTTT.

The rearrangement joins TRBV6-1 to TRBJ2-5, with D possibly TRBD1 on 5 matching bases. The CDR3 is 15 amino acids. Germline V lookup: CDR1 MNHNS, CDR2 SASEGT. Trimming shortened V by 6 bases and J by 4 bases, and 18 bases separated the two germline ends. The CDR3 sequence: CASSAFLGPGETQYF. The CDR3 DNA reads TGTGCCAGCAGCGCATTTTTGGGGCCTGGAGAGACCCAGTACTTC.

The chain employs TRBV7-9 and TRBJ2-7; no definite D call. Looked up from germline, CDR1 is SEHNR and CDR2 is FQNEAQ (reference sequence). Trimming left V 0 bases short and J 2 bases short, with 5 bases between. CDR3 length: 13 residues. As DNA, the CDR3 is TGTGCCAGCAGCTTAGCGGATCCCTACGAGCAGTACTTC. It yields the protein CASSLADPYEQYF.